These 29 T cell receptor beta chains originate from one sample sequenced in a study of response to subunit inactivated influenza vaccine. TCRdb redid the calling of the RT-PCR reads with MiXCR, one entry per CDR3 protein. This table holds 500,000 or so distinct CDR3 sequences, approximately 11% found once. The sample consisted of PBMCs from blood, taken around seven weeks after vaccination. These receptors were collected from a man aged 45 to 65 who received an inactivated influenza vaccine.

This clonotype was detected ten times or more. The genes are TRBV15 and TRBJ1-2; D is perhaps TRBD1 (6 bases). The V gene lost 0 bases and the J gene lost 5 bases, with 13 bases spanning the gap. The CDR3 extends over 15 amino acids. The germline V gene has CDR1 LNHNV and CDR2 YYDKDF (reference sequence). The CDR3 spells CATSRDSAGVYGYTF. CDR3 coding DNA: TGTGCCACCAGCAGAGATAGCGCAGGGGTTTATGGCTACACCTTC.

This clonotype ranks as medium-sized (0.01 to 0.1%). The gene calls are TRBV18 and TRBJ2-7; 7 bases agree with TRBD1. Trimming removed 6 bases from V and 0 bases from J; junction bases left unmatched: 5. Germline V gene lookup returns CDR1 KGHSH and CDR2 LQKENI. The CDR3 totals 14 residues. In DNA form, the CDR3 reads TGTGCCAGCTCCACAGGGGTAGGCTCCTACGAGCAGTACTTC. It yields the protein CASSTGVGSYEQYF.

V usage is TRBV19 and J usage is TRBJ2-4; TRBD1 aligns across 9 bases. Looked up from germline, CDR1 is LNHDA and CDR2 is SQIVND (reference sequence). Trimming removed 5 bases from V and 8 bases from J; junction bases left unmatched: 4. The CDR3 has 13 amino acids. CDR3 nucleotides: TGTGCCAGTAGTCCCGGGACAGGGTACATTCAGTACTTC. Translated, it gives CASSPGTGYIQYF.

This clonotype showed up just a few times. The chain combines TRBV6-4 with TRBJ2-2; 13 nucleotides align to TRBD2. Germline V gene sequence: CDR1 MRHNA, CDR2 SNTAGT. CDR3 length: 15 residues. J gave up 5 bases and V 5 bases, and 2 bases lay outside the gene matches. The DNA for the CDR3 is TGTGCCAGCAGTCGACTAGCGGGAGGAACCGGGGAGCTGTTTTTT. Translation: CASSRLAGGTGELFF.

The J gene is TRBJ1-6, the V gene TRBV2, with unresolved D. The CDR3 has 14 residues. The germline CDR1 and CDR2 sequences are SNHLY and FYNNEI. Trimming cost V 4 bases and J 6 bases, with 10 bases left between them. Here the CDR3 reads CASSVWRSNSPLHF. The CDR3 DNA follows: TGTGCCAGCAGTGTTTGGCGGAGTAATTCACCCCTCCACTTT. Looking up the rest from reference TRBV2 and TRBJ1-6 gives the full variable domain: EPEVTQTPSHQVTQMGQEVILRCVPISNHLYFYWYRQILGQKVEFLVSFYNNEISEKSEIFDDQFSVERPDGSNFTLKIRSTKLEDSAMYFCASSVWRSNSPLHFGNGTRLTVT.

This clonotype was counted only a few times. The gene calls are TRBV25-1 and TRBJ2-2, with 9 bases matching TRBD1. The V segment lost 3 bases and the J segment 6 bases; nucleotides outside the gene matches: 14. This CDR3 comprises 18 residues. CDR1 is MGHDK, CDR2 SYGVNS, per germline. CDR3 in DNA: TGTGCCAGCAGTGACCCAGGGGCCCGGGACAGGGTCGCCGGGGAGCTGTTTTTT. Amino acid sequence: CASSDPGARDRVAGELFF.

This chain links TRBV10-3 with TRBJ2-5; no definite D call. V lost 2 bases and J lost 1, with 5 bases in between. CDR3 size: 13 residues. CDR1 and CDR2 (germline): ENHRY, SYGVKD. This CDR3 is CAISETVQETQYF. Here the CDR3 DNA reads TGTGCCATCAGTGAGACAGTCCAAGAGACCCAGTACTTC.

This clonotype was picked up a small number of times. The rearrangement joins TRBV29-1 to TRBJ2-5, with a tentative D call TRBD2 (5 bases). Germline V CDR1 and CDR2: SQVTM, ANQGSEA. This CDR3 has 14 residues. The ends were cut back, 8 bases at V and 2 bases at J, with 18 bases in the middle. CDR3 in amino acids: CSSGGGTRQETQYF. In DNA, the CDR3 is TGCAGCTCTGGAGGCGGAACCCGTCAAGAGACCCAGTACTTC.

This clonotype has a handful of counts. This chain joins TRBV6-5 and TRBJ1-2; TRBD1 agrees at 8 bases. Germline V gene data show CDR1 as MNHEY and CDR2 as SVGAGI. The V and J ends lost 2 bases and 4 bases, in that order; junction bases with no gene match: 6. The CDR3 contains 15 residues. CDR3 sequence: CASSYTGTGSYGYTF. DNA for the CDR3: TGTGCCAGCAGTTACACCGGGACAGGATCCTATGGCTACACCTTC.

Ten or more counts support this clonotype. The genes are TRBV20-1 and TRBJ2-1, with unresolved D. The CDR3 is 14 residues long. Germline CDR1 is DFQATT and CDR2 is SNEGSKA (reference sequence). V shed 5 bases and J shed 7 bases, with 18 bases lying between them. The CDR3 loop reads CSAQRSQVGNEQFF. CDR3 coding DNA: TGCAGTGCTCAACGAAGTCAGGTCGGGAATGAGCAGTTCTTC.

This clonotype was counted between two and nine times. The rearrangement links TRBV15 to TRBJ2-2; no reliable D call. V lost 0 bases and J lost 4, with 12 bases in between. Germline CDR1 LNHNV, CDR2 YYDKDF (reference sequence). The CDR3 spans 16 residues. The CDR3 DNA sequence: TGTGCCACCAGCAGAGATCTCAGCGCCTTCACCGGGGAGCTGTTTTTT. Amino acid sequence: CATSRDLSAFTGELFF.

This clonotype showed up many times. The chain links TRBV5-1 to TRBJ2-1; 8 positions match TRBD1. This CDR3 is 16 amino acids long. The V segment lost 3 bases and the J segment 5 bases; nucleotides outside the gene matches: 10. Germline values: CDR1 SGHRS, CDR2 YFSETQ. The CDR3 DNA reads TGCGCCAGCAGCTCTCCCGGGACAGGACCTAACAATGAGCAGTTCTTC. The encoded protein is CASSSPGTGPNNEQFF.

This CDR3 reads CASSSGVLGLLDTQYF. CDR3 DNA sequence: TGCGCCAGCAGCTCCGGGGTCCTGGGTTTGTTGGATACGCAGTATTTT. The gene calls are TRBV5-1 and TRBJ2-3; D is perhaps TRBD2 (5 bases). Germline V gene lookup returns CDR1 SGHRS and CDR2 YFSETQ. V gave up 3 bases and J gave up 6 bases, with 20 bases separating them. This CDR3 is 16 amino acids long.

This clonotype was recorded at least ten times. The V gene is TRBV29-1, the J gene TRBJ2-1; perhaps TRBD1 as D (5 bases). With 4 bases removed from V and 9 bases from J, the gap between germline ends came to 13 bases. Germline CDR1 and CDR2: SQVTM and ANQGSEA. The CDR3 is 12 amino acids. The CDR3 DNA is TGCAGCGTTGTGAACAGGCATGGTGAGCAGTTCTTC. Encoded protein: CSVVNRHGEQFF.

The gene calls are TRBV7-8 and TRBJ1-1; D possibly corresponds to TRBD1 (5 bases). CDR1 and CDR2 (germline): SGHVS, FQNEAQ. The CDR3 sequence is 11 residues long. V lost 5 bases, J lost 8 bases, and 9 bases lay in between. The CDR3, as DNA: TGTGCCAGCAGCGAACACAGGGAAGCTTTCTTT. It is translated as CASSEHREAFF.

This clonotype was seen more than once but under ten times. The V gene is TRBV29-1, the J gene TRBJ2-7; no definite D call. CDR3 length equals 12 residues. Germline V gives CDR1 SQVTM, CDR2 ANQGSEA. The V end lost 0 bases, the J end lost 5 bases, and 8 bases lay between the germline ends. CDR3 nucleotides: TGCAGCGTTGAAGAGGCCCCGGACGAGCAGTACTTC. It is translated as CSVEEAPDEQYF.

This clonotype was seen a few times. The genes are TRBV29-1 and TRBJ1-2; the match to TRBD1 covers 8 bases. The V and J ends lost 8 bases and 8 bases, in that order; junction bases with no gene match: 10. The CDR3 is 12 amino acids. Germline CDR1 reads SQVTM; CDR2 reads ANQGSEA. The CDR3 DNA reads TGCAGCATGAGACAGGGGACAGGCGGCTACACCTTC. Its protein product is CSMRQGTGGYTF.

This clonotype has more than one count but fewer than ten. The chain recombines TRBV20-1 with TRBJ1-5, with D hard to call. The germline V and J ends were trimmed by 5 bases and 0 bases, with 8 bases remaining between them. This CDR3 region has 13 residues. Germline V gene lookup returns CDR1 DFQATT and CDR2 SNEGSKA (reference sequence). The CDR3, as DNA: TGCAGTGCTTTAGTGAATAGCAATCAGCCCCAGCATTTT. It encodes CSALVNSNQPQHF.

In its sample, this clonotype was seen a few times. V gene TRBV12-3 or TRBV12-4 combines with J gene TRBJ2-6; D gene uncertain. The CDR3 runs 15 residues. V dropped 5 bases and J dropped 3 bases, with 11 bases sitting between them. This CDR3 reads CASSLRDFGANVLTF. CDR3 bases: TGTGCCAGCAGTCTCAGAGACTTTGGGGCCAACGTCCTGACTTTC.

This clonotype was seen repeatedly, ten times or more. The chain's CDR3 is CASSLWGGQDYEQYF. The CDR3 DNA is TGTGCCAGCAGTCTCTGGGGGGGACAAGACTACGAGCAGTACTTC. V is TRBV12-3 or TRBV12-4 and J is TRBJ2-7, with D perhaps matching TRBD2 (7 bases). Deletions cut 5 bases from V and 3 bases from J, with 17 bases between. CDR3 length: 15 amino acids.

This clonotype was recorded a few times. V and J are TRBV20-1 and TRBJ2-7, with D perhaps matching TRBD2 (6 bases). Germline CDR1 is DFQATT and CDR2 is SNEGSKA (reference sequence). CDR3 size: 14 residues. Trimming took off 6 bases at V and 0 bases at J, with 15 bases between the two ends. The CDR3 loop reads CSAPGDSSSYEQYF. CDR3 bases: TGCAGTGCCCCGGGGGACTCAAGCTCCTACGAGCAGTACTTC.

The chain links TRBV6-5 to TRBJ2-7; possibly TRBD1 for D (6 bases). Germline-derived CDR1 and CDR2 are MNHEY and SVGAGI. The CDR3 is 12 residues long. V dropped 2 bases and J dropped 9 bases, with 11 bases sitting between them. CDR3 DNA sequence: TGTGCCAGCAGTTACGGGCAGGGGAGGCAGTACTTC. This translates into CASSYGQGRQYF.

The chain couples TRBV7-2 to TRBJ2-7; 9 bases are shared with TRBD1. CDR1 is SGHTA, CDR2 FQGNSA, per germline. V lost 2 bases and J lost 5; bases outside the gene matches: 7. CDR3 length: 15 amino acids. The chain's CDR3 is CASSLWGTGSHEQYF. The CDR3 nucleotides are TGTGCCAGCAGCTTATGGGGGACAGGGTCACACGAGCAGTACTTC.

J is TRBJ1-4 and V is TRBV6-5; D possibly corresponds to TRBD1 (5 bases). This CDR3 is 16 amino acids long. Trimming stripped 2 bases from V and 8 bases from J, with 18 bases between. Germline V CDR1 and CDR2: MNHEY, SVGAGI. The DNA of the CDR3 is TGTGCCAGCAGTTACCACCAGGGACCTAAAGGGGAAAAACTGTTTTTT. It codes for CASSYHQGPKGEKLFF.

The chain has TRBV29-1 and TRBJ2-1; 7 bases fit TRBD1. CDR1 is SQVTM, CDR2 ANQGSEA, per germline. The CDR3 extends over 14 amino acids. J lost 8 bases, V lost 5 bases, and 12 bases had no gene match. Here the CDR3 DNA reads TGCAGCGTTAAACAGGGGCTGCTTAGAGATGAGCAGTTCTTC. This encodes CSVKQGLLRDEQFF.

The chain combines TRBV4-3 with TRBJ1-2; D gene ambiguous. The CDR3 totals 16 residues. Per germline, CDR1 LGHNA and CDR2 YSLEER. V lost 0 bases and J lost 5, with 16 bases in between. CDR3 loop: CASSQDHPGKGYGYTF. CDR3 bases: TGCGCCAGCAGCCAAGACCACCCGGGGAAAGGATATGGCTACACCTTC.

This clonotype was seen more than once but under ten times. The J gene is TRBJ1-1, the V gene TRBV5-1; no reliable D call. Germline assignment: CDR1 SGHRS and CDR2 YFSETQ. The V gene lost 4 bases and the J gene lost 1 base, with 14 bases spanning the gap. This CDR3 region has 15 residues. The CDR3 spells CASSRLSGGNTEAFF. In DNA form, the CDR3 reads TGCGCCAGCAGCCGCCTTTCCGGTGGGAACACTGAAGCTTTCTTT.

This clonotype was counted a few times. This chain joins TRBV6-2 or TRBV6-3 and TRBJ2-7; 8 bases line up with TRBD1. The germline CDR1 and CDR2 sequences are MNHEY and SVGEGT. CDR3 length: 14 amino acids. V gave up 2 bases and J gave up 6 bases; unmatched junction bases: 6. CDR3 nucleotides: TGTGCCAGCAGTTACGGACAGGGACGGGTCGAGCAGTACTTC. As protein: CASSYGQGRVEQYF.

This clonotype has ten or more counts. DNA for the CDR3: TGTGCCAGCAGTTTACATGGGACGCAGACCCAGTACTTC. The encoded protein is CASSLHGTQTQYF. The chain employs TRBV12-3 or TRBV12-4 and TRBJ2-5; either TRBD1 or TRBD2 may supply D (5 bases each). CDR3 length equals 13 residues. The V end was cut by 2 bases, the J end by 6 bases, with 10 bases between.